Listed below are T cell receptor beta chains from one sample, sequenced in a study of regulatory T cells in long-lasting Graves disease. TCRdb fed the multiplex PCR reads into MiXCR, producing one record per CDR3 protein. Of about 460,000 distinct CDR3 sequences detected, roughly 22% appear once; the ten largest clones hold about 12%. The sample in question was peripheral blood mononuclear cells (PBMCs), obtained when the disease was refractory, from a patient treated with antithyroid drugs. The receptors stem from a female donor with Graves disease. The CDR3 runs from the conserved cysteine through the conserved F or W. Each record gives: D gene, clone size, V gene, J gene, CDR3 protein, CDR3 DNA. D genes are given only for firm matches. For some rows the clone size is stated as once, few or many, or as a class when expanded; others skip it.

-	-	TRBV12-5	TRBJ2-6	CASGLVQQSSGANVLTF	TGTGCTAGTGGTTTGGTGCAGCAGAGCTCTGGGGCCAACGTCCTGACTTTC
TRBD1	few	TRBV6-2/TRBV6-3	TRBJ1-1	CASSKAGTGGLNTEAFF	TGTGCCAGCAGTAAGGCCGGGACAGGGGGTTTGAACACTGAAGCTTTCTTT
-	many	TRBV6-1	TRBJ1-1	CASSELAGTNTEAFF	TGTGCCAGCAGTGAATTAGCAGGTACAAACACTGAAGCTTTCTTT
-	few	TRBV13	TRBJ1-1	CASSLGDRSGTEAFF	TGTGCCAGCAGCTTAGGCGACAGGAGCGGCACTGAAGCTTTCTTT
TRBD2	-	TRBV30	TRBJ2-7	CAWSALAGVNEQYF	TGTGCCTGGAGTGCACTAGCGGGGGTTAACGAGCAGTACTTC
TRBD1	few	TRBV3-1	TRBJ1-6	CASSPGTGGFSPLHF	TGTGCCAGCAGTCCCGGGACAGGGGGATTTTCACCCCTCCACTTT
-	few	TRBV13	TRBJ2-7	CASSPPGTVRFSRIYEQYF	TGTGCCAGCAGCCCGCCCGGGACGGTCAGATTTTCTCGAATCTACGAGCAGTACTTC
TRBD1	few	TRBV19	TRBJ1-1	CASSTDRDRTEAFF	TGTGCCAGTAGTACCGACAGGGATCGCACTGAAGCTTTCTTT
TRBD1	many	TRBV10-3	TRBJ2-5	CAISPGTVQETQYF	TGTGCCATCAGTCCGGGGACAGTCCAAGAGACCCAGTACTTC
-	-	TRBV4-1	TRBJ2-7	CASSQGLIPYEQYF	TGCGCCAGCAGCCAGGGACTCATCCCCTACGAGCAGTACTTC
-	many	TRBV6-5	TRBJ1-1	CASSYQGASTEAFF	TGTGCCAGCAGTTATCAAGGGGCGAGCACTGAAGCTTTCTTT
-	many	TRBV2	TRBJ2-7	CASIPGLSSYEQYF	TGTGCCAGCATTCCGGGACTTAGCTCCTACGAGCAGTACTTC
-	many	TRBV28	TRBJ1-2	CASSQNRYGYTF	TGTGCCAGCAGTCAAAACAGATATGGCTACACCTTC
TRBD1	many	TRBV5-1	TRBJ2-7	CASITGAGEQYF	TGCGCCAGTATAACAGGGGCAGGCGAGCAGTACTTC
-	few	TRBV19	TRBJ1-3	CASSIFAGVGNTIYF	TGTGCCAGTAGTATATTCGCAGGGGTCGGAAACACCATATATTTT
TRBD1	-	TRBV20-1	TRBJ2-7	CSASGWGTGYEQYF	TGCAGTGCTAGTGGGTGGGGGACAGGGTACGAGCAGTACTTC
-	-	TRBV20-1	TRBJ1-1	CSAFTADFVNTEAFF	TGCAGTGCTTTTACAGCTGATTTCGTGAACACTGAAGCTTTCTTT
-	few	TRBV13	TRBJ2-7	CASSLGDSVYEQYF	TGTGCCAGCAGCTTAGGGGACAGCGTCTACGAGCAGTACTTC
TRBD1	-	TRBV30	TRBJ2-2	CAWSVRTGNTGELFF	TGTGCCTGGAGTGTGAGGACAGGGAACACCGGGGAGCTGTTTTTT
-	-	TRBV5-6	TRBJ1-3	CASSLVGRSGNTIYF	TGTGCCAGCAGCTTGGTGGGTCGTTCTGGAAACACCATATATTTT
-	many	TRBV7-2	TRBJ1-2	CASSSQGGTGYTF	TGTGCCAGCAGCTCGCAGGGAGGGACTGGCTACACCTTC
-	many	TRBV28	TRBJ2-6	CASSETGANVLTF	TGTGCCAGCAGCGAGACTGGGGCCAACGTCCTGACTTTC
-	-	TRBV6-4	TRBJ1-6	CASSGGADSPLHF	TGTGCCAGCAGTGGAGGGGCAGACTCACCCCTCCACTTT
-	few	TRBV29-1	TRBJ2-7	CSVEDPTHSYEQYF	TGCAGCGTTGAAGATCCCACACACTCCTACGAGCAGTACTTC
TRBD2	many	TRBV28	TRBJ2-7	CASSHSGGESYEQYF	TGTGCCAGCAGTCATAGCGGGGGGGAGTCCTACGAGCAGTACTTC
-	few	TRBV19	TRBJ1-1	CASRTVLNTEAFF	TGTGCCAGTAGGACGGTACTGAACACTGAAGCTTTCTTT
-	-	TRBV5-1	TRBJ1-2	CASSPQPGINYGYTF	TGCGCCAGCAGCCCCCAGCCCGGGATTAACTATGGCTACACCTTC
-	-	TRBV20-1	TRBJ1-4	CSARDLGSNEKLFF	TGCAGTGCTAGAGATTTAGGAAGTAATGAAAAACTGTTTTTT
-	-	TRBV7-9	TRBJ2-1	CASRPPRHNEQFF	TGTGCCAGCAGGCCCCCTCGGCACAATGAGCAGTTCTTC
TRBD1	many	TRBV12-3/TRBV12-4	TRBJ1-5	CASRRQGNNQPQHF	TGTGCCAGCAGGCGACAGGGAAACAATCAGCCCCAGCATTTT
TRBD1	many	TRBV29-1	TRBJ2-7	CSVGDRDFEQYF	TGCAGCGTCGGGGACAGGGATTTTGAGCAGTACTTC
-	few	TRBV7-9	TRBJ1-1	CASSPSVRGTEAFF	TGTGCCAGCAGCCCCAGTGTGCGGGGCACTGAAGCTTTCTTT
-	few	TRBV6-4	TRBJ2-5	CASSYSEIQETQYF	TGTGCCAGCAGTTACTCAGAGATCCAAGAGACCCAGTACTTC
TRBD1	-	TRBV11-3	TRBJ1-1	CASSPLGQGATEAFF	TGTGCCAGCAGCCCCTTAGGACAGGGGGCGACTGAAGCTTTCTTT
-	many	TRBV7-3	TRBJ1-1	CASSSRGNTEAFF	TGTGCCAGCAGCTCCAGGGGGAACACTGAAGCTTTCTTT
TRBD2	few	TRBV6-1	TRBJ2-7	CASSQRLAGAGEQYF	TGTGCCAGCAGTCAAAGACTAGCGGGAGCAGGTGAGCAGTACTTC
-	-	TRBV19	TRBJ1-1	CASSITANTEAFF	TGTGCCAGTAGTATAACGGCGAACACTGAAGCTTTCTTT
-	many	TRBV28	TRBJ1-2	CASRLEQNYGYTF	TGTGCCAGCAGGCTAGAACAAAACTATGGCTACACCTTC
-	many	TRBV28	TRBJ1-6	CASSLGQLSGTPLHF	TGTGCCAGCAGTTTAGGACAGCTCTCAGGGACACCCCTCCACTTT
TRBD1	many	TRBV11-2	TRBJ2-5	CASTSRGGGETQYF	TGTGCCAGCACCTCCCGAGGGGGCGGGGAGACCCAGTACTTC
-	-	TRBV5-1	TRBJ1-2	CATSDSYGYTF	TGCGCCACATCAGACAGTTATGGCTACACCTTC
-	-	TRBV19	TRBJ2-2	CASSKRGQGVPGELFF	TGTGCCAGTAGTAAGCGGGGCCAGGGGGTCCCCGGGGAGCTGTTTTTT
TRBD2	-	TRBV9	TRBJ2-7	CASSVEGLAGGSDEQYF	TGTGCCAGCAGCGTAGAGGGACTAGCGGGAGGGAGTGACGAGCAGTACTTC
-	many	TRBV11-1	TRBJ2-5	CASSHWDWGAAETQYF	TGTGCCAGCAGCCACTGGGACTGGGGCGCGGCGGAGACCCAGTACTTC
TRBD1	-	TRBV19	TRBJ1-2	CASSIYGAGQGNYGYTF	TGTGCCAGTAGTATATATGGCGCGGGACAGGGAAACTATGGCTACACCTTC